This T cell receptor beta chain was profiled in a study of T cell responses to AZD1222 COVID-19 vaccine. Findings and limits, study-wide: Spike-specific TCR depth and breadth grew after two AZD1222 doses. Baseline seropositives among AZD1222 recipients totaled only six or seven. Repertoires were sampled only after the peak T cell response.

The CDR3 loop spans 15 amino acids. Germline V CDR1 and CDR2: SGHTS, YDEGEE. Trimming at V came to 4 bases and at J to 4 bases, leaving 7 bases not matched to a gene. A remark on this clone: Its target is unknown.

The assay was immunoSEQ multiplex PCR, and TCRdb's table has in-frame clones only and misses some. The sample contains more than 85,000 clones, 85% to 90% of which appear only once. The receptor was derived from an adult who received the AZD1222 COVID-19 vaccine. The rearrangement joins TRBV5-8 to TRBJ2-3, with TRBD1 identical over 9 bases. Material: peripheral blood, obtained 28 days after the second AZD1222 dose. CDR3 amino acids: CASSPGRQGADTQYF. For the CDR3, the DNA is TGTGCCAGCAGCCCTGGGCGACAGGGGGCAGATACGCAGTATTTT. The whole variable domain, filled in from reference TRBV5-8 and TRBJ2-3, reads EAGVTQSPTHLIKTRGQQATLRCSPISGHTSVYWYQQALGLGLQFLLWYDEGEERNRGNFPPRFSGRQFPNYSSELNVNALELEDSALYLCASSPGRQGADTQYFGPGTRLTVL.